This T cell receptor beta chain was identified during a study of cytomegalovirus exposure and HLA in healthy donors. Primers included in the PCR were 60 Vbeta and 13 Jbeta primers. Some clones are missing from TCRdb's copy, which holds only in-frame ones; the method was immunoSEQ multiplex PCR. Among under 300,000 clones, roughly four fifths were seen once, and the ten largest hold under 8%. Trimming removed 7 bases from V and 6 bases from J; junction bases left unmatched: 8. CDR3 length: 14 residues. Germline CDR1 reads SQVTM; CDR2 reads ANQGSEA. Points on this clone: The same CDR3 can be traced to other DNA sequences in this sample.

Material: PBMCs. The V gene is TRBV29-1, the J gene TRBJ2-1; TRBD1 aligns across 11 bases. This clonotype was sampled from a woman in her sixties in good health and CMV-seropositive. The CDR3 sequence is CSAPDRGHGNEQFF. In DNA form, the CDR3 reads TGCAGCGCTCCGGACAGGGGGCACGGCAATGAGCAGTTCTTC.